This T cell receptor (beta chain) derives from a study of CD8+ T cells in alopecia areata. Findings and limits, study-wide: Mice showed clearer TCR sharing than patients did, a gap that was possibly HLA-related. Scalp repertoires also include resident alphabeta T cells from normal skin.

With respect to this clone: Antigen unknown.

Germline CDR1 is MDHEN and CDR2 is SYDVKM. With 3 bases clipped from V and 2 bases from J, the junction kept 8 bases outside the gene matches. CDR3 length: 16 residues. Extraction and reverse transcription of RNA yielded cDNA as the sequencing template. Clones were read by immunoSEQ multiplex PCR, and TCRdb kept only the in-frame ones, dropping some. Among 90,000 to 120,000 clones listed, approximately 59% were seen once. Sequenced sample: CD8+ T cells sorted from blood. The chain carries TRBV28 and TRBJ1-2; 8 bases line up with TRBD1. This TCR was sampled from a human donor in good health. The CDR3 loop reads CASSLPGRGPNYGYTF. CDR3 sequence (DNA): TGTGCCAGCAGTTTGCCCGGCAGGGGGCCCAACTATGGCTACACCTTC.